Listed below are T cell receptor beta chains from one sample, sequenced in a study of blood T cell repertoires in COVID-19. Measured with immunoSEQ multiplex PCR; TCRdb has only the in-frame clones, and not every one. The table lists approximately 500,000 clones, less than 90% of them singletons. Sequenced input: peripheral blood. The receptor set was obtained from a woman aged 50 to 60 with COVID-19, enrolled during active disease. Each CDR3 is given with its conserved first and last residue. Each record gives: clone size, D gene, V gene, J gene, CDR3 protein, CDR3 DNA. D genes are given only for firm matches. Rows may omit the clone size; those that give it use once, few, many or a size class.

size: NA
D: NA
V: TRBV10-1
J: TRBJ1-2
CDR3: CASLPLPTSVAYGYTF
DNA: TGCGCCAGTCTACCTCTCCCGACCTCAGTAGCCTATGGCTACACCTTC

size: NA
D: NA
V: TRBV30
J: TRBJ1-2
CDR3: CAYGGGDGYTF
DNA: TGTGCCTATGGGGGAGGGGATGGCTACACCTTC

size: NA
D: TRBD1
V: TRBV19
J: TRBJ2-5
CDR3: CASSIRGGTGVQETQYF
DNA: TGTGCCAGTAGTATCAGAGGGGGGACAGGGGTTCAAGAGACCCAGTACTTC

size: NA
D: TRBD1
V: TRBV4-2
J: TRBJ2-1
CDR3: CASSQTGGPIAVSSYNEQFF
DNA: TGTGCCAGCAGCCAAACAGGGGGGCCTATAGCGGTTAGCTCCTACAATGAGCAGTTCTTC

size: NA
D: NA
V: TRBV3-1/TRBV3-2
J: TRBJ1-1
CDR3: CASRMGAGGTEAFF
DNA: TGTGCCAGCCGTATGGGGGCGGGGGGCACTGAAGCTTTCTTT

size: once
D: NA
V: TRBV30
J: TRBJ1-4
CDR3: CAWSKGGRNEKLFF
DNA: TGTGCCTGGAGCAAGGGAGGCCGTAATGAAAAACTGTTTTTT

size: NA
D: NA
V: TRBV30
J: TRBJ1-4
CDR3: CAWNIIDEKLFF
DNA: TGTGCCTGGAATATAATTGATGAAAAACTGTTTTTT

size: NA
D: TRBD2
V: TRBV19
J: TRBJ2-3
CDR3: CASSPGTSGRYTDTQYF
DNA: TGTGCCAGTAGTCCGGGGACTAGCGGGCGTTACACAGATACGCAGTATTTT

size: few
D: NA
V: TRBV5-1
J: TRBJ2-2
CDR3: CASSLGLTGELFF
DNA: TGCGCCAGCAGCTTGGGACTTACCGGGGAGCTGTTTTTT

size: NA
D: TRBD2
V: TRBV19
J: TRBJ2-3
CDR3: CASSKNSGGAEGYF
DNA: TGTGCCAGTAGTAAAAATAGCGGGGGGGCAGAGGGATATTTT

size: NA
D: NA
V: TRBV18
J: TRBJ1-1
CDR3: CASSQGVIGAPGAEAFF
DNA: TGTGCCAGCTCACAAGGTGTTATAGGCGCACCAGGCGCTGAAGCTTTCTTT

size: NA
D: NA
V: TRBV5-1
J: TRBJ1-1
CDR3: CASSLVVNTEAFF
DNA: TGCGCCAGCAGCTTGGTCGTGAACACTGAAGCTTTCTTT

size: NA
D: NA
V: TRBV24-1
J: TRBJ2-3
CDR3: CATSAITGEDTDTQYF
DNA: TGTGCCACCAGTGCCATCACAGGGGAGGACACAGATACGCAGTATTTT

size: NA
D: NA
V: TRBV11-1
J: TRBJ2-2
CDR3: CASSLAGGLSNTGELFF
DNA: TGTGCCAGCAGCTTAGCGGGGGGTCTTTCGAACACCGGGGAGCTGTTTTTT

size: NA
D: NA
V: TRBV2
J: TRBJ1-1
CDR3: CASSFWAGKYTEAFF
DNA: TGTGCCAGCAGTTTTTGGGCAGGGAAGTACACTGAAGCTTTCTTT

size: NA
D: NA
V: TRBV3-1/TRBV3-2
J: TRBJ1-2
CDR3: CASSQDPPGFYGYTF
DNA: TGTGCCAGCAGCCAAGATCCCCCAGGATTCTATGGCTACACCTTC

size: NA
D: NA
V: TRBV3-1/TRBV3-2
J: TRBJ1-1
CDR3: CASSPGGRTEAFF
DNA: TGTGCCAGCAGCCCTGGTGGCAGGACTGAAGCTTTCTTT

size: NA
D: NA
V: TRBV7-7
J: TRBJ2-7
CDR3: CASSSVRGKYF
DNA: TGTGCCAGCAGCTCTGTAAGGGGCAAGTACTTC

size: NA
D: NA
V: TRBV10-2
J: TRBJ1-2
CDR3: CASLGTGVPVYGYTF
DNA: TGCGCCAGCTTGGGGACGGGAGTGCCCGTATATGGCTACACCTTC

size: NA
D: NA
V: TRBV6-5
J: TRBJ2-7
CDR3: CASSYTQGRYEQYF
DNA: TGTGCCAGCAGTTACACCCAGGGGCGGTACGAGCAGTACTTC

size: NA
D: NA
V: TRBV5-6
J: TRBJ1-5
CDR3: CASSSIRGGNQPQHF
DNA: TGTGCCAGCAGCTCAATCCGGGGGGGAAATCAGCCCCAGCATTTT

size: NA
D: TRBD1
V: TRBV30
J: TRBJ1-2
CDR3: CAWRDRGINYGYTF
DNA: TGTGCCTGGAGGGACAGGGGAATAAACTATGGCTACACCTTC

size: NA
D: TRBD2
V: TRBV6-1
J: TRBJ2-7
CDR3: CASSEERGRHEQYF
DNA: TGTGCCAGCAGTGAAGAGCGGGGGAGGCACGAGCAGTACTTC

size: NA
D: TRBD1
V: TRBV28
J: TRBJ2-3
CDR3: CASSYAPDREDTQYF
DNA: TGTGCCAGCAGTTATGCCCCCGACAGGGAGGATACGCAGTATTTT

size: NA
D: NA
V: TRBV28
J: TRBJ2-7
CDR3: CASVNVGLSYEQYF
DNA: TGTGCCAGCGTTAATGTGGGCCTCTCCTACGAGCAGTACTTC

size: many
D: TRBD1
V: TRBV28
J: TRBJ1-2
CDR3: CASRGTANYGYTF
DNA: TGTGCCAGCAGGGGGACAGCTAACTATGGCTACACCTTC

size: few
D: TRBD1
V: TRBV28
J: TRBJ1-4
CDR3: CASKGGGQGRRKLFF
DNA: TGTGCCAGCAAAGGCGGGGGACAGGGGAGGCGGAAACTGTTTTTT

size: NA
D: TRBD2
V: TRBV28
J: TRBJ2-7
CDR3: CASRDTSGGEYEQYF
DNA: TGTGCCAGCAGAGATACTAGCGGGGGGGAATACGAGCAGTACTTC

size: NA
D: TRBD2
V: TRBV5-1
J: TRBJ2-3
CDR3: CASSAPPERGTTDTQYF
DNA: TGCGCCAGCAGCGCACCCCCGGAGCGGGGAACCACAGATACGCAGTATTTT

size: NA
D: NA
V: TRBV12-3/TRBV12-4
J: TRBJ2-1
CDR3: CASRAGTYNEQFF
DNA: TGTGCCAGCAGGGCAGGGACCTACAATGAGCAGTTCTTC

size: NA
D: NA
V: TRBV30
J: TRBJ1-2
CDR3: CAWSGWTSNVYGYTF
DNA: TGTGCCTGGAGTGGCTGGACATCTAACGTCTATGGCTACACCTTC

size: NA
D: NA
V: TRBV27
J: TRBJ1-2
CDR3: CASSSPPQGRNGYTF
DNA: TGTGCCAGCAGTTCGCCCCCCCAGGGGCGTAATGGCTACACCTTC

size: NA
D: NA
V: TRBV27
J: TRBJ1-1
CDR3: CASTPGMWDTEAFF
DNA: TGTGCCAGCACCCCAGGGATGTGGGACACTGAAGCTTTCTTT

size: NA
D: NA
V: TRBV2
J: TRBJ1-2
CDR3: CASSPIANYGYTF
DNA: TGTGCCAGCAGTCCTATAGCTAACTATGGCTACACCTTC

size: NA
D: NA
V: TRBV6-1
J: TRBJ1-3
CDR3: CASSETRGSGNTIYF
DNA: TGTGCCAGCAGTGAAACCAGGGGCTCTGGAAACACCATATATTTT

size: once
D: TRBD1
V: TRBV6-2/TRBV6-3
J: TRBJ1-2
CDR3: CASSYSTGGDGYTF
DNA: TGTGCCAGCAGTTACTCGACAGGGGGCGATGGCTACACCTTC

size: NA
D: NA
V: TRBV4-1
J: TRBJ1-5
CDR3: CASSQVQGSLGQPQHF
DNA: TGCGCCAGCAGCCAAGTGCAGGGGTCTTTGGGTCAGCCCCAGCATTTT

size: once
D: TRBD1
V: TRBV18
J: TRBJ1-1
CDR3: CASSGRQGSNTEAFF
DNA: TGTGCCAGCTCAGGCCGACAGGGATCGAACACTGAAGCTTTCTTT

size: NA
D: NA
V: TRBV20-1
J: TRBJ2-7
CDR3: CSVPGVGEQYF
DNA: TGCAGTGTCCCAGGGGTTGGCGAGCAGTACTTC

size: NA
D: NA
V: TRBV13
J: TRBJ2-6
CDR3: CASSSGSGGYTSGANVLTF
DNA: TGTGCCAGCAGCTCAGGCAGTGGGGGGTATACCTCTGGGGCCAACGTCCTGACTTTC

size: NA
D: NA
V: TRBV9
J: TRBJ1-2
CDR3: CASSGHTAANGYTF
DNA: TGTGCCAGCAGCGGTCATACAGCGGCGAATGGCTACACCTTC

size: NA
D: NA
V: TRBV19
J: TRBJ1-1
CDR3: CASSTLMEGITEAFF
DNA: TGTGCCAGTAGTACCCTTATGGAGGGTATCACTGAAGCTTTCTTT

size: NA
D: NA
V: TRBV12-5
J: TRBJ2-1
CDR3: CASHRGSSSYNEQFF
DNA: TGTGCTAGTCACCGGGGGAGTAGCTCCTACAATGAGCAGTTCTTC

size: NA
D: NA
V: TRBV3-1/TRBV3-2
J: TRBJ2-3
CDR3: CASSQGGRARDTQYF
DNA: TGTGCCAGCAGCCAAGGAGGCAGGGCTCGCGATACGCAGTATTTT

size: once
D: TRBD1
V: TRBV30
J: TRBJ2-5
CDR3: CAWSLDRGETQYF
DNA: TGTGCCTGGAGTCTCGACAGGGGGGAGACCCAGTACTTC

size: NA
D: TRBD2
V: TRBV5-4
J: TRBJ2-1
CDR3: CASSLRGGRDEQFF
DNA: TGTGCCAGCAGCTTGCGGGGGGGCCGGGATGAGCAGTTCTTC

size: NA
D: NA
V: TRBV6-5
J: TRBJ1-4
CDR3: CASSSLQGGNEKLFF
DNA: TGTGCCAGCAGTTCGCTCCAGGGTGGTAATGAAAAACTGTTTTTT

size: NA
D: NA
V: TRBV30
J: TRBJ1-5
CDR3: CAWSTGTTPNQPQHF
DNA: TGTGCCTGGAGTACCGGGACAACACCGAATCAGCCCCAGCATTTT

size: NA
D: NA
V: TRBV5-1
J: TRBJ2-7
CDR3: CASSPRAERKEQYF
DNA: TGCGCCAGCAGCCCCAGGGCAGAGAGGAAAGAGCAGTACTTC

size: NA
D: NA
V: TRBV19
J: TRBJ1-3
CDR3: CASMDSSDSGNTIYF
DNA: TGTGCCAGTATGGACAGCTCAGACTCTGGAAACACCATATATTTT

size: NA
D: NA
V: TRBV29-1
J: TRBJ1-2
CDR3: CSVHTGVEGYTF
DNA: TGCAGCGTCCACACGGGGGTGGAAGGCTACACCTTC